The 20 T cell receptor beta chains below come from one sample, sequenced in a study of T cell responses to AZD1222 COVID-19 vaccine. Clones were sequenced by immunoSEQ multiplex PCR, and TCRdb holds only the in-frame ones, with some missing. This repertoire includes more than 110,000 clones. Sequencing was carried out using peripheral blood. The receptors shown here come from an adult in good health.

V usage is TRBV3-1 (or the pseudogene TRBV3-2) and J usage is TRBJ2-5; possible D gene TRBD2, 5 bases. The V gene's germline CDR1 is LGHDT and CDR2 YNNKEL (reference sequence). The ends were cut back, 5 bases at V and 2 bases at J, with 12 bases in the middle. The CDR3 totals 14 residues. DNA for the CDR3: TGTGCCAGCAGCGCAAGGTCGGGACAAGAGACCCAGTACTTC. Translating gives CASSARSGQETQYF.

This chain joins TRBV4-3 and TRBJ1-5, with a weak D call TRBD1 (5 bases). This CDR3 has 20 amino acids. Per germline, CDR1 LGHNA and CDR2 YSLEER. Deletions cut 1 base from V and 5 bases from J, with 27 bases between. The CDR3 sequence is CASSQGGMGRTKLRDQPQHF. In DNA form, the CDR3 reads TGCGCCAGCAGCCAAGGGGGGATGGGAAGGACCAAATTGAGGGATCAGCCCCAGCATTTT.

About this clone itself: Other nucleotide sequences in the sample specify the same CDR3. The CDR3 protein is CASSFRDTEAFF. As DNA, the CDR3 is TGTGCCAGCAGTTTCCGGGACACTGAAGCTTTCTTT. The rearrangement joins TRBV12-3 or TRBV12-4 to TRBJ1-1; D is uncertain. The CDR3 is 12 residues long. V lost 3 bases and J 3 bases, leaving 5 bases between the germline ends.

Concerning this clone itself: The DNA is omitted, as the CDR3 cannot be located on it reliably, and the CDR3 follows TCRdb's listing. The chain has TRBV28 and TRBJ1-2. Germline V gene lookup returns CDR1 MDHEN and CDR2 SYDVKM. The CDR3 comprises 14 residues, both ends counted. The CDR3 sequence is CASSLFLSVDGYTF.

The DNA of the CDR3 is TGTGCCAGCAGCTTAGCGGGGGGCTTCAACTCGGGGCAGTTCTTC. Translating it yields CASSLAGGFNSGQFF. This chain joins TRBV11-2 and TRBJ2-1, with D perhaps matching TRBD2 (7 bases). V lost 1 base and J 12 bases, leaving 19 bases between the germline ends. CDR1 and CDR2 (germline): SGHAT, FQNNGV. This CDR3 has 15 residues. The variable domain in full, with the rest retrieved from reference TRBV11-2 and TRBJ2-1, is EAGVAQSPRYKIIEKRQSVAFWCNPISGHATLYWYQQILGQGPKLLIQFQNNGVVDDSQLPKDRFSAERLKGVDSTLKIQPAKLEDSAVYLCASSLAGGFNSGQFFGPGTRLTVL.

The chain combines TRBV5-4 with TRBJ1-1; 7 nucleotides agree with TRBD1. CDR1 and CDR2 from the germline V gene are SGHNT and YYREEE (reference sequence). The CDR3 has 13 amino acids. V was clipped by 2 bases and J by 8 bases; unmatched bases: 6. The CDR3 loop is CASSFLGGEEAFF. CDR3 nucleotides: TGTGCCAGCAGCTTTTTAGGGGGCGAGGAAGCTTTCTTT. Drawing the rest from reference TRBV5-4 and TRBJ1-1, the complete variable domain is ETGVTQSPTHLIKTRGQQVTLRCSSQSGHNTVSWYQQALGQGPQFIFQYYREEENGRGNFPPRFSGLQFPNYSSELNVNALELDDSALYLCASSFLGGEEAFFGQGTRLTVV.

The gene calls are TRBV5-4 and TRBJ1-4; tentatively, D is TRBD1 (5 bases). V shed 5 bases and J shed 6 bases, with 11 bases lying between them. The germline CDR1 and CDR2 sequences are SGHNT and YYREEE (reference sequence). The CDR3 covers 13 residues. In DNA form, the CDR3 reads TGTGCCAGCAGTCCCCGGGGGGATGAAAAACTGTTTTTT. This translates into CASSPRGDEKLFF.

The chain employs TRBV5-1 and TRBJ1-2, with 9 bases fitting TRBD1. CDR1 is SGHRS and CDR2 is YFSETQ in the germline V gene. This CDR3 has 16 residues. The ends lost 0 bases at V and 6 bases at J; junction bases unmatched: 9. CDR3 DNA sequence: TGCGCCAGCAGCTTGGAGGGACAGGGTAATCTGGATGGCTACACCTTC. Translating gives CASSLEGQGNLDGYTF.

The rearrangement links TRBV7-8 to TRBJ1-1; unclear D gene. The germline V gene has CDR1 SGHVS and CDR2 FQNEAQ. Trimming took off 7 bases at V and 1 base at J, with 10 bases between the two ends. The CDR3 is 13 amino acids. CDR3 residues: CASKNLENTEAFF. CDR3 sequence (DNA): TGTGCCAGCAAGAACTTGGAGAACACTGAAGCTTTCTTT.

This rearrangement joins TRBV4-3 to TRBJ1-6; D gene ambiguous. From germline, CDR1 is LGHNA and CDR2 YSLEER. This CDR3 has 15 residues. V was clipped by 4 bases and J by 10 bases, with 17 bases between them. This CDR3 reads CASSRTPRLGSPLHF. In DNA form, the CDR3 reads TGCGCCAGCAGCCGCACTCCACGGCTTGGGTCACCCCTCCACTTT.

Here the CDR3 reads CASSPGLLTYEQYF. CDR3 bases: TGTGCCTCCTCACCGGGACTGCTTACCTACGAGCAGTACTTC. J is TRBJ2-7 and V is TRBV19; perhaps TRBD2 as D (6 bases). The germline V gene encodes CDR1 LNHDA and CDR2 SQIVND (reference sequence). The CDR3 spans 14 residues. Trimming left V 11 bases short and J 2 bases short, with 19 bases between.

The gene calls are TRBV13 and TRBJ2-2; a weak D match, TRBD2 (5 bases). Per the germline V gene, CDR1 is PRHDT and CDR2 is FYEKMQ (reference sequence). The CDR3 sequence is 12 residues long. Trimming stripped 5 bases from V and 7 bases from J, with 8 bases between. This CDR3 is CASSPRGGELFF. CDR3 coding DNA: TGTGCCAGCAGCCCTCGGGGCGGGGAGCTGTTTTTT.

This sequence joins TRBV7-8 and TRBJ1-1, with D uncertain. The CDR3 contains 13 residues. V was shortened by 2 bases and J by 1 base, with 5 bases between the two germline ends. The germline V gene has CDR1 SGHVS and CDR2 FQNEAQ. The CDR3 DNA reads TGTGCCAGCAGCTTAAGACCGAACACTGAAGCTTTCTTT. Translated: CASSLRPNTEAFF.

Details on this clone: Other DNA sequences in the same sample also yield this CDR3. The V call is TRBV19, the J call TRBJ1-6; maybe TRBD1 (6 bases). Germline assignment: CDR1 LNHDA and CDR2 SQIVND (reference sequence). The CDR3 length is 14 residues. The ends were cut back, 3 bases at V and 7 bases at J, with 10 bases in the middle. CDR3 sequence reads: CASSIGQGNSPLHF. CDR3 nucleotides: TGTGCCAGTAGTATTGGCCAGGGGAATTCACCCCTCCACTTT.

This sequence joins TRBV25-1 and TRBJ1-4, with a weak D call TRBD1 (6 bases). This CDR3 has 12 amino acids. V dropped 6 bases and J dropped 6 bases, with 8 bases sitting between them. The germline CDR1 and CDR2 sequences are MGHDK and SYGVNS. The CDR3 loop is CASRGGDEKLFF. Written as DNA, the CDR3 is TGTGCCAGCAGAGGGGGAGATGAAAAACTGTTTTTT. The complete variable domain, with remaining parts taken from reference TRBV25-1 and TRBJ1-4, reads EADIYQTPRYLVIGTGKKITLECSQTMGHDKMYWYQQDPGMELHLIHYSYGVNSTEKGDLSSESTVSRIRTEHFPLTLESARPSHTSQYLCASRGGDEKLFFGSGTQLSVL.

V is TRBV7-2 and J is TRBJ1-5, with 7 bases lining up with TRBD1. This CDR3 contains 15 residues. The V gene end was trimmed by 5 bases and the J gene end by 3 bases; junction bases not matched to a gene: 7. The germline V gene encodes CDR1 SGHTA and CDR2 FQGNSA. CDR3 sequence: CASSLDRVLNQPQHF. The CDR3 DNA reads TGTGCCAGCAGCCTCGACAGGGTTCTCAATCAGCCCCAGCATTTT.

The chain links TRBV4-2 to TRBJ1-3; 7 bases align to TRBD1. The CDR3 loop spans 17 amino acids. CDR1 LGHNA and CDR2 YNFKEQ come from the germline V gene. V trimming: 5 bases; J trimming: 0 bases; junction bases outside the gene matches: 10. This CDR3 reads CASSTGQQINSGNTIYF. CDR3 in DNA: TGTGCCAGCAGCACGGGACAGCAGATAAACTCTGGAAACACCATATATTTT.

This sequence joins TRBV11-2 and TRBJ1-2, with 8 bases lining up with TRBD1. The ends lost 2 bases at V and 4 bases at J; junction bases unmatched: 12. The germline V gene encodes CDR1 SGHAT and CDR2 FQNNGV. The CDR3 has 17 residues. The DNA of the CDR3 is TGTGCCAGCAGCTTAACCCAGACAGGGGACTTTGGCTATGGCTACACCTTC. It yields the protein CASSLTQTGDFGYGYTF.

V is TRBV6-4 and J is TRBJ2-5; 8 nucleotides match TRBD2. This CDR3 has 15 amino acids. Per the germline V gene, CDR1 is MRHNA and CDR2 is SNTAGT. V was pared by 5 bases and J by 1 base, with 6 bases of the junction left unmatched. This CDR3 reads CASSPNGGAQETQYF. The CDR3 DNA is TGTGCCAGCAGTCCGAACGGGGGGGCCCAAGAGACCCAGTACTTC.

J is TRBJ2-7 and V is TRBV5-1, with D possibly TRBD2 on 6 matching bases. The CDR3 totals 18 residues. V lost 2 bases and J lost 0, with 21 bases in between. From germline, CDR1 is SGHRS and CDR2 YFSETQ. CDR3 bases: TGCGCCAGCAGCTTTCTCGGGGGAAACCAGGGTACCTCCTACGAGCAGTACTTC. Amino acids: CASSFLGGNQGTSYEQYF.